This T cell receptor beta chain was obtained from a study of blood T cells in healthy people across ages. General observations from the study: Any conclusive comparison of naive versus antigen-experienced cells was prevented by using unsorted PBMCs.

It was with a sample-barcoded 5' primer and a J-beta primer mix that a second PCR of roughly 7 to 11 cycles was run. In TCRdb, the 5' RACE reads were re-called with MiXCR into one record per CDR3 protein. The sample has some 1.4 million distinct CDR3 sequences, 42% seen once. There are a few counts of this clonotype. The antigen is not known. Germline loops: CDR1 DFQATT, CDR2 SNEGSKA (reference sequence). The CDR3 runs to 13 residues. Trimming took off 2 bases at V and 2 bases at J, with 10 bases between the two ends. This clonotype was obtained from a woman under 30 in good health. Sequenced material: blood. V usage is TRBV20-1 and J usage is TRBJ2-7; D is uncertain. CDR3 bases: TGCAGTGCTAGACGGCAGTTTACCTACGAGCAGTACTTC. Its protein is CSARRQFTYEQYF.